The 5 T cell receptor beta chains below come from one sample, sequenced in a study of early T cells in non-severe SARS-CoV-2 infection. TCRdb redid the calling of the 5' RACE reads with MiXCR, one entry per CDR3 protein. This repertoire shows roughly 76,000 distinct CDR3 sequences, more than 9% found once; its top ten account for about 3.9%. Material for sequencing was whole blood. These receptors all come from an adult who was a healthcare worker with PCR-confirmed SARS-CoV-2 infection or an uninfected control (not recorded which).

The V call is TRBV28, the J call TRBJ2-7, with no clear D. Germline CDR1 MDHEN, CDR2 SYDVKM. The CDR3 has 13 amino acids. Trimming shortened V by 3 bases and J by 7 bases, and 13 bases separated the two germline ends. As DNA, the CDR3 is TGTGCCAGCAGTTTGGATCTCACGAGTGAGCAGTACTTC. This translates into CASSLDLTSEQYF.

This clonotype appeared a few times. The V gene is TRBV20-1, the J gene TRBJ1-2; D remains unclear. V dropped 0 bases and J dropped 4 bases, with 9 bases sitting between them. This CDR3 is built from 13 residues. Germline V gene data show CDR1 as DFQATT and CDR2 as SNEGSKA (reference sequence). For the CDR3, the DNA is TGCAGTGCTAGAGATGCCAGGACCTATGGCTACACCTTC. Encoded protein: CSARDARTYGYTF.

In this sample, this clonotype turned up many times. V usage is TRBV28 and J usage is TRBJ2-7; TRBD1 agrees at 7 bases. The CDR3 extends over 13 amino acids. Losses at the gene ends were 8 bases for V and 1 base for J; bases not matched to a gene: 5. Germline loops: CDR1 MDHEN, CDR2 SYDVKM. This CDR3 reads CASEGGSSYEQYF. DNA of the CDR3: TGTGCCAGCGAAGGGGGCAGTTCCTACGAGCAGTACTTC. Full variable domain (rest looked up from reference TRBV28 and TRBJ2-7): DVKVTQSSRYLVKRTGEKVFLECVQDMDHENMFWYRQDPGLGLRLIYFSYDVKMKEKGDIPEGYSVSREKKERFSLILESASTNQTSMYLCASEGGSSYEQYFGPGTRLTVT.

This clonotype came up a few times. The chain links TRBV24-1 to TRBJ2-3; 14 bases match TRBD2. The CDR3 runs to 15 residues. V shed 7 bases and J 5 bases; nucleotides not matched to a gene: 4. The germline V gene encodes CDR1 KGHDR and CDR2 SFDVKD. The CDR3 region is CATSGLAGGGDTQYF. CDR3 DNA: TGTGCCACCAGCGGACTAGCGGGAGGCGGAGATACGCAGTATTTT.

This clonotype was detected a few times. This chain uses TRBV11-2 with TRBJ1-1; no clear D gene. The V and J ends lost 4 bases and 5 bases respectively, with 8 bases between them. Germline loops: CDR1 SGHAT, CDR2 FQNNGV. The CDR3 is 12 amino acids. Here the CDR3 reads CASSSPWTEAFF. In DNA form, the CDR3 reads TGTGCCAGCAGCTCTCCCTGGACTGAAGCTTTCTTT.